The 20 T cell receptor beta chains in this list originate from one sample, sequenced in a study of vaccination effects on CD4 cells after COVID-19. Following 10 days of culture, CD4+ T cells were isolated. Measured with immunoSEQ multiplex PCR; TCRdb has only the in-frame clones, and not every one. This sample carries about 66,000 clones, approximately 70% of them seen once, and the ten largest clones take 20% to 25%. The antigens of these receptors remain unknown. Sequenced here: CD4+ T cells from PBMCs cultured without peptide, sampled before COVID-19 vaccination. All receptors come from a human donor who had a prior SARS-CoV-2 infection.

The chain combines TRBV4-1 with TRBJ1-5; TRBD1 matches 9 bases. The ends lost 0 bases at V and 0 bases at J; junction bases unmatched: 9. CDR3 length: 19 amino acids. Germline assignment: CDR1 MGHRA and CDR2 YSYEKL. This CDR3 is CASSQDWGQGLYSNQPQHF. The CDR3 nucleotides read TGCGCCAGCAGCCAAGATTGGGGACAGGGCCTTTATAGCAATCAGCCCCAGCATTTT.

The chain recombines TRBV5-1 with TRBJ2-2; 7 bases are a match to TRBD2. Germline V gene data show CDR1 as SGHRS and CDR2 as YFSETQ. V lost 3 bases to trimming and J lost 2 bases; unmatched junction nucleotides: 13. The CDR3 covers 18 residues. The CDR3 sequence: CASSYLAGEISNTGELFF. As DNA, the CDR3 is TGCGCCAGCAGCTACCTGGCGGGAGAGATATCAAACACCGGGGAGCTGTTTTTT.

This rearrangement joins TRBV3-1 (or the pseudogene TRBV3-2) to TRBJ2-5; 14 bases map to TRBD2. The CDR3 sequence is 21 residues long. The trim removed 1 base at V and 2 bases at J, leaving 15 bases unmatched. CDR1 and CDR2 (germline): LGHDT, YNNKEL (reference sequence). The CDR3 protein is CASSQGIIVTSGGVMQETQYF. The CDR3 DNA is TGTGCCAGCAGCCAAGGGATTATTGTGACTAGCGGGGGGGTAATGCAAGAGACCCAGTACTTC.

The V and J genes are TRBV7-6 and TRBJ1-1, with unresolved D. The germline gives CDR1 SGHVS, CDR2 FNYEAQ. This CDR3 has 16 residues. The V end was cut by 1 base, the J end by 4 bases, with 16 bases between. CDR3 DNA sequence: TGTGCCAGCAGCTTAGTAGCTTCTAGGCCGACCACTGAAGCTTTCTTT. Its translation: CASSLVASRPTTEAFF.

The chain links TRBV5-8 to TRBJ2-5, with 7 bases fitting TRBD2. Per germline, CDR1 SGHTS and CDR2 YDEGEE. This CDR3 has 19 amino acids. Germline trimming cut 0 bases from V and 0 bases from J; bases unmatched to any gene: 14. CDR3 sequence: CASSLVWGSSGEYQETQYF. CDR3 sequence (DNA): TGTGCCAGCAGCTTGGTATGGGGAAGCAGCGGGGAGTACCAAGAGACCCAGTACTTC.

The V call is TRBV5-6, the J call TRBJ2-7; D is undetermined. This CDR3 comprises 14 residues. Germline V gene sequence: CDR1 SGHDT, CDR2 YYEEEE. V lost 2 bases, J lost 1 base, and 10 bases lay in between. CDR3 nucleotide sequence: TGTGCCAGCAGCTTAATAGGCGGTTCCTACGAGCAGTACTTC. This gives the protein CASSLIGGSYEQYF.

The chain combines TRBV4-3 with TRBJ2-2; D not resolved. The germline V gene encodes CDR1 LGHNA and CDR2 YSLEER. The CDR3 is 17 amino acids. The V end lost 0 bases, the J end lost 3 bases, and 14 bases lay between the germline ends. The CDR3 DNA reads TGCGCCAGCAGCCAAGATTTCGACATCTTTGACACCGGGGAGCTGTTTTTT. Translation: CASSQDFDIFDTGELFF.

This clone has only one observation. The chain uses TRBV2 and TRBJ2-1; 7 bases map to TRBD1. CDR3 length: 15 residues. Germline V gives CDR1 SNHLY, CDR2 FYNNEI. Trimming cost V 6 bases and J 7 bases; bases outside gene matches: 12. CDR3 region: CASSVGTELRNEQFF. CDR3 nucleotide sequence: TGTGCCAGCAGCGTCGGGACAGAGCTTCGGAATGAGCAGTTCTTC.

The rearrangement links TRBV7-3 to TRBJ1-2, with D maybe TRBD1 (5 bases). Per the germline V gene, CDR1 is SGHTA and CDR2 is FQGTGA. The CDR3 runs 14 residues. V lost 5 bases, J lost 13 bases, and 23 bases lay in between. DNA of the CDR3: TGTGCCAGCAGCCCGCCGGGCGGGACCACTGGTCTCACCTTC. Residues: CASSPPGGTTGLTF. Based on the CDR3 plus reference TRBV7-3 and TRBJ1-2, the full variable domain is GAGVSQTPSNKVTEKGKYVELRCDPISGHTALYWYRQSLGQGPEFLIYFQGTGAADDSGLPNDRFFAVRPEGSVSTLKIQRTERGDSAVYLCASSPPGGTTGLTFGSGTRLTVV.

V usage is TRBV15 and J usage is TRBJ2-7, with D tentatively TRBD1 (6 bases). The CDR3 runs to 15 residues. Germline V gene lookup returns CDR1 LNHNV and CDR2 YYDKDF (reference sequence). V lost 1 base, J lost 1 base, and 11 bases lay in between. The CDR3 bases are TGTGCCACCAGCAGAGCCCCGCAGGGGTCCTACGAGCAGTACTTC. It yields the protein CATSRAPQGSYEQYF.

This clone was seen only a few times. V gene TRBV5-1 combines with J gene TRBJ2-1; D is perhaps TRBD1 (7 bases). CDR3 length: 16 residues. V was trimmed by 4 bases and J by 3 bases, leaving 17 bases between them. The V gene's germline CDR1 is SGHRS and CDR2 YFSETQ. CDR3: CASSGGTASLYNEQFF. The CDR3 DNA follows: TGCGCCAGCAGCGGGGGGACAGCTTCCCTCTACAATGAGCAGTTCTTC.

This clone was observed a few times. This chain uses TRBV18 with TRBJ2-3; D is undetermined. V lost 3 bases, J lost 7 bases, and 17 bases lay in between. Germline V gives CDR1 KGHSH, CDR2 LQKENI. The CDR3 runs 15 residues. The CDR3 sequence is CASSPDFPTFNTQYF. The CDR3 nucleotides are TGTGCCAGCTCACCCGATTTTCCCACCTTTAATACGCAGTATTTT.

The rearrangement joins TRBV5-4 to TRBJ2-1; TRBD2 aligns across 9 bases. CDR3 length: 15 amino acids. Unmatched junction bases numbered 10, after V lost 4 bases and J lost 8 bases. CDR1 is SGHNT and CDR2 is YYREEE in the germline V gene (reference sequence). The chain's CDR3 is CASSVSSGIEDEQFF. In DNA form, the CDR3 reads TGTGCCAGCAGCGTCTCTAGCGGGATTGAGGATGAGCAGTTCTTC.

The CDR3 sequence is CASSQGRTSGQETQYF. CDR3 nucleotides: TGTGCCAGCAGCCAAGGGCGGACTAGCGGACAAGAGACCCAGTACTTC. The V call is TRBV3-1 (or the pseudogene TRBV3-2), the J call TRBJ2-5; the match to TRBD2 covers 10 bases. Germline V lookup: CDR1 LGHDT, CDR2 YNNKEL (reference sequence). Germline trimming cut 1 base from V and 2 bases from J; bases unmatched to any gene: 4. This CDR3 has 16 residues.

The chain is built from TRBV9 and TRBJ2-1; a possible D gene is TRBD1 (5 bases). Germline V lookup: CDR1 SGDLS, CDR2 YYNGEE. This CDR3 region has 15 residues. V lost 3 bases, J lost 0 bases, and 10 bases lay in between. The CDR3 region has the DNA TGTGCCAGCAGCGCACAGGTGAGCTCCTACAATGAGCAGTTCTTC. Its protein is CASSAQVSSYNEQFF. Based on the CDR3 plus reference TRBV9 and TRBJ2-1, the full variable domain is DSGVTQTPKHLITATGQRVTLRCSPRSGDLSVYWYQQSLDQGLQFLIQYYNGEERAKGNILERFSAQQFPDLHSELNLSSLELGDSALYFCASSAQVSSYNEQFFGPGTRLTVL.

The chain recombines TRBV18 with TRBJ2-5; 8 bases are a match to TRBD1. CDR3 length equals 15 residues. With V trimmed by 3 bases and J by 3 bases, 6 bases remained unmatched. Germline V gene lookup returns CDR1 KGHSH and CDR2 LQKENI. The CDR3 is CASSPPETGEETQYF. DNA of the CDR3: TGTGCCAGCTCACCTCCGGAGACAGGGGAAGAGACCCAGTACTTC.

The chain is built from TRBV19 and TRBJ2-5; D possibly corresponds to TRBD1 (6 bases). Germline lookup yields CDR1 LNHDA and CDR2 SQIVND (reference sequence). V was clipped by 4 bases and J by 4 bases, with 7 bases between them. The CDR3 totals 12 residues. The CDR3 coding sequence is TGTGCCAGTAGTAAGGGGGTAGAGACCCAGTACTTC. It yields the protein CASSKGVETQYF.

CDR3 DNA: TGTGCCAGCAGCCAAAGACTAGCGGGAATAGAGACCCAGTACTTC. It specifies CASSQRLAGIETQYF. The chain combines TRBV3-1 (or the pseudogene TRBV3-2) with TRBJ2-5; 11 nucleotides align to TRBD2. Losses at the gene ends were 2 bases for V and 4 bases for J; bases not matched to a gene: 3. Germline lookup yields CDR1 LGHDT and CDR2 YNNKEL (reference sequence). This CDR3 contains 15 residues.

The chain has TRBV30 and TRBJ2-5; D assignment may be TRBD1 or TRBD2 (6 bases each). The CDR3 has 15 amino acids. V was pared by 0 bases and J by 11 bases, with 22 bases between. The germline V gene encodes CDR1 GTSNPN and CDR2 SVGIG (reference sequence). The CDR3 nucleotides read TGTGCCTGGAGTGTAGGGGGGACGGGACACCCGCCACAGTACTTC. It is translated as CAWSVGGTGHPPQYF. The complete variable domain, with remaining parts taken from reference TRBV30 and TRBJ2-5, reads SQTIHQWPATLVQPVGSPLSLECTVEGTSNPNLYWYRQAAGRGLQLLFYSVGIGQISSEVPQNLSASRPQDRQFILSSKKLLLSDSGFYLCAWSVGGTGHPPQYFGPGTRLLVL.

The gene calls are TRBV7-2 and TRBJ1-4; TRBD1 might be the D (5 bases). The ends were cut back, 1 base at V and 3 bases at J, with 9 bases in the middle. Germline V CDR1 and CDR2: SGHTA, FQGNSA. The CDR3 has 15 residues. CDR3 coding DNA: TGTGCCAGCAGCTTAGTGGTGGGGCCTAATGAAAAACTGTTTTTT. Its protein is CASSLVVGPNEKLFF.